This record covers a single TCR beta chain. Its antigen has not been determined. Base qualities are not recorded, but no much larger clone differs from it by a single base. In light of the paper, this sample's treatment or condition label describes: in vitro stimulation with specific CMV peptide epitopes to enrich CMV-specific T cells. TCRdb records Illumina HiSeq 1500 as the sequencer. TCRdb itself trimmed the public reads at Q25 with fastp, ran MiXCR and retained productive beta chains. A single entry per CDR3 protein holds the most common genes and DNA from its merged rows. Here the sample has fewer than 1,000,000 distinct CDR3 sequences; roughly 30% occur a single time. Over 12% of the sample is in the top ten clones. This sample stems from a study of T cell repertoires in cytomegalovirus infection (dated by TCRdb to about 2019). At the level of the whole study: Recently identified HLA-C-restricted CMV epitopes, whose presentation resists viral immunomodulation, were targeted by peptide stimulations together with well-studied HLA-B-restricted epitopes. Donor HLA type was relevant to the analysis, as public TCR beta signatures indicated carriage of CMV infection together with the matching HLA type. On the study overall, not on this receptor specifically: The ex vivo response was dominated by HLA-C-restricted CMV-specific TCR beta clonotypes, and the single most frequent clonotype in two of eight donors was supplied by these HLA-C-restricted clonotypes. In both this cohort and an independent roughly 400-donor cohort, the cumulative frequency of public TCR beta family members distinguished carriers of CMV infection plus the relevant HLA type.

The source was cultured CD8+ T cells from PBMCs, collected from culture after CMV antigen stimulation. The receptor's source is a human donor in good health (CMV status not recorded). Some clones in this sample may be carry-over from other donors' samples.

The DNA reads as follows: TGCGCCAGCAGCCAAGGTACAGGGGGCGTGTTCGATGAGCAGTTCTTC. The translation is CASSQGTGGVFDEQFF. The chain uses TRBV4-1 and TRBJ2-1; 9 junctional bases match TRBD1. CDR1 and CDR2, per the germline V gene, are MGHRA and YSYEKL. The CDR3 runs 16 amino acids, cysteine and phenylalanine included. Left in the record is the CDR3 DNA by itself, 48 bases read in frame from the first base. From V the trimming removes 1 base and from J it removes 8 bases, while the gene matches leave 9 bases of the junction unaccounted for.